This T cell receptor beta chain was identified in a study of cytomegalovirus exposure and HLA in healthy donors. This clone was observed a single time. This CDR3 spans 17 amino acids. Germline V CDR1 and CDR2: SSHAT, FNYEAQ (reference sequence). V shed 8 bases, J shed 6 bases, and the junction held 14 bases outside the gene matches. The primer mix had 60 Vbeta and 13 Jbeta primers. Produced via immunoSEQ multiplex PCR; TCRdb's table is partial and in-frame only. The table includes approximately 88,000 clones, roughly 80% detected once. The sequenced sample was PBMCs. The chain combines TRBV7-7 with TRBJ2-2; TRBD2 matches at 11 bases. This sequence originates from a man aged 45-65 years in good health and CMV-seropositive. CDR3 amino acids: CASEPLTSGGVSGELFF. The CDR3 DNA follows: TGTGCCAGCGAACCCCTAACTAGCGGGGGAGTTTCCGGGGAGCTGTTTTTT.